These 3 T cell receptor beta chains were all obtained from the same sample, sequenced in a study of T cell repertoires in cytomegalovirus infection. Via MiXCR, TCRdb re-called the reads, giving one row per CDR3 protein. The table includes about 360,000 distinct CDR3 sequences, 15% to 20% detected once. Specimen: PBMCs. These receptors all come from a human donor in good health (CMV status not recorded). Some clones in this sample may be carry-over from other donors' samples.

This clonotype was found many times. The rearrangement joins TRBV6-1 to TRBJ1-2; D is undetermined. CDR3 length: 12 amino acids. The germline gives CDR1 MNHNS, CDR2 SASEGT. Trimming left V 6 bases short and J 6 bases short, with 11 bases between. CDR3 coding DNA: TGTGCCAGCAGGGACGGGAGCAATGGCTACACCTTC. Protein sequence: CASRDGSNGYTF.

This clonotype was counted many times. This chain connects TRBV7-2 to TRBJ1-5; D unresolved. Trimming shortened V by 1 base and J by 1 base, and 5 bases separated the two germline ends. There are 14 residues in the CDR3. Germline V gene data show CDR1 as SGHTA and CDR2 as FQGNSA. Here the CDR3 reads CASSLDSSNQPQHF. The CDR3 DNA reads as TGTGCCAGCAGCTTAGACAGCAGCAATCAGCCCCAGCATTTT.

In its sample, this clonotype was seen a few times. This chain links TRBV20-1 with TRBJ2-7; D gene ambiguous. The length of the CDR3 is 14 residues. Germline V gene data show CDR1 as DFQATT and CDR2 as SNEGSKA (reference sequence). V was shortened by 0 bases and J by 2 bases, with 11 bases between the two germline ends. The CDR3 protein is CSARDPSGTYEQYF. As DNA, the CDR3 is TGCAGTGCTAGAGATCCTTCAGGAACCTACGAGCAGTACTTC.